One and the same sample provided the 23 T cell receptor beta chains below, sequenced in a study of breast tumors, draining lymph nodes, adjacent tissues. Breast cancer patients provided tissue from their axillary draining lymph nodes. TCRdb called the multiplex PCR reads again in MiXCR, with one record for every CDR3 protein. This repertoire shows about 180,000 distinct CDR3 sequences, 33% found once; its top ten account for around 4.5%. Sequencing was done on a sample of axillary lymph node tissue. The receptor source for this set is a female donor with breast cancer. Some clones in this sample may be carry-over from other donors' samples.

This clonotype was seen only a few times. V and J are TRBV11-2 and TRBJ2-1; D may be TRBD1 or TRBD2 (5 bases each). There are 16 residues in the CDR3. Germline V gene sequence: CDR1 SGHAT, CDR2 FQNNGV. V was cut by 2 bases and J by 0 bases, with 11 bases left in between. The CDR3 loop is CASSLTGRASYNEQFF. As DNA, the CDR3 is TGTGCCAGCAGCTTAACGGGGCGGGCCTCCTACAATGAGCAGTTCTTC.

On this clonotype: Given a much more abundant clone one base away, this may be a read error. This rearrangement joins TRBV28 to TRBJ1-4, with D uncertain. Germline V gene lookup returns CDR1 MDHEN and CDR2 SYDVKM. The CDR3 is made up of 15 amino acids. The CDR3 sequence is CASNSLRATSEKLFF. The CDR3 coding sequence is TGTGCCAGCAATTCCCTCAGAGCAACTAGTGAAAAACTGTTTTTT.

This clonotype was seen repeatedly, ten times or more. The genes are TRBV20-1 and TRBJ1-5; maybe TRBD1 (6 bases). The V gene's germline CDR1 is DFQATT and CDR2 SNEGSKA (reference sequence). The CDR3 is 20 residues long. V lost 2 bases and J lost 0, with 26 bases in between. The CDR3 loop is CSARPSTGPRGGYSNQPQHF. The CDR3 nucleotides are TGCAGTGCTAGACCTTCTACCGGGCCCCGAGGGGGTTATAGCAATCAGCCCCAGCATTTT.

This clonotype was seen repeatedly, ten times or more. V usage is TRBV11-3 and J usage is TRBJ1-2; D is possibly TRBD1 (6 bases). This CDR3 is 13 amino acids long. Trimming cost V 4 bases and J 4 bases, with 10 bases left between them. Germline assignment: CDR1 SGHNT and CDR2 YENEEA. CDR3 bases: TGTGCCAGCAGCTCGCCAGGGGTCTATGGCTACACCTTC. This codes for CASSSPGVYGYTF. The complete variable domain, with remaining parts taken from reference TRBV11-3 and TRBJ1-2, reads EAGVVQSPRYKIIEKKQPVAFWCNPISGHNTLYWYLQNLGQGPELLIRYENEEAVDDSQLPKDRFSAERLKGVDSTLKIQPAELGDSAVYLCASSSPGVYGYTFGSGTRLTVV.

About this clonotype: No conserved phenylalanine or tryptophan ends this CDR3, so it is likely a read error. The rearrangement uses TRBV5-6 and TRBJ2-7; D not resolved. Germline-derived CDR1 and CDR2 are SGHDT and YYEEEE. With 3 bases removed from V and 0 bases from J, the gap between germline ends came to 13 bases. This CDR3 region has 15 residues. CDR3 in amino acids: CASSWGWLSSYEQYL. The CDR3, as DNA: TGTGCCAGCAGCTGGGGTTGGTTAAGCTCCTACGAGCAGTACCTC.

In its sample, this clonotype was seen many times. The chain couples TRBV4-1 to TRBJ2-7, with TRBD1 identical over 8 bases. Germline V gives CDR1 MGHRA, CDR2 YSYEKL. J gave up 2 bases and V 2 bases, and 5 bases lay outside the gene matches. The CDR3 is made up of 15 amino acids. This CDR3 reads CASSQMDRVPYEQYF. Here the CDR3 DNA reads TGCGCCAGCAGCCAAATGGACAGGGTCCCCTACGAGCAGTACTTC.

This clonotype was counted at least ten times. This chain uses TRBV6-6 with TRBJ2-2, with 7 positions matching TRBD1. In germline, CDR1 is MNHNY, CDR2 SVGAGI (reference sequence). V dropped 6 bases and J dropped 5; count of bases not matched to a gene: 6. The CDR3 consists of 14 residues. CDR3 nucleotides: TGTGCCAGCAGGCCTTCAGGGGGTACCGGGGAGCTGTTTTTT. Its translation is CASRPSGGTGELFF.

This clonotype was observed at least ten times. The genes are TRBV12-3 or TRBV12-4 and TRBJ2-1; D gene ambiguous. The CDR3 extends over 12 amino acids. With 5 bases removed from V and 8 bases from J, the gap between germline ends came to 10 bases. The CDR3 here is CASSTHSDEQFF. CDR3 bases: TGTGCCAGCAGTACCCACAGCGATGAGCAGTTCTTC.

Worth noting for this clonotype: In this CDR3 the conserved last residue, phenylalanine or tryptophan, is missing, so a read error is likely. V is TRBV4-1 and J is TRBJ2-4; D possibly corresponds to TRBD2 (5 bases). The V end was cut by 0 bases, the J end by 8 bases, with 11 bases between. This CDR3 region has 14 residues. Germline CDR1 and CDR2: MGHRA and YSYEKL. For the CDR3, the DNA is TGCGCCAGCAGCCAAGATGTTAAGGAGGACATTCAGTACCTC. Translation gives CASSQDVKEDIQYL.

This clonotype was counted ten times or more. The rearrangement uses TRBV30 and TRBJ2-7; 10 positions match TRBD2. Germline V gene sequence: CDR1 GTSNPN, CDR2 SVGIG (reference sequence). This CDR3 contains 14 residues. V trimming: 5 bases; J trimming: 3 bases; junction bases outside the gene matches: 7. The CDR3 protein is CAWDRTSGLYEQYF. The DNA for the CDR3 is TGTGCCTGGGACCGGACTAGCGGACTCTACGAGCAGTACTTC.

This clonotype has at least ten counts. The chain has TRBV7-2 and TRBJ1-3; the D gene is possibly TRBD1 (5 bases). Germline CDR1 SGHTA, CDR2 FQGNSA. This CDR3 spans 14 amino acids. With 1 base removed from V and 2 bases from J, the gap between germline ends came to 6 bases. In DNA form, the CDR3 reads TGTGCCAGCAGCTTAGGAGGGGCTGGAAACACCATATATTTT. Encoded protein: CASSLGGAGNTIYF. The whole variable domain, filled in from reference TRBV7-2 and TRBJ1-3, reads GAGVSQSPSNKVTEKGKDVELRCDPISGHTALYWYRQSLGQGLEFLIYFQGNSAPDKSGLPSDRFSAERTGGSVSTLTIQRTQQEDSAVYLCASSLGGAGNTIYFGEGSWLTVV.

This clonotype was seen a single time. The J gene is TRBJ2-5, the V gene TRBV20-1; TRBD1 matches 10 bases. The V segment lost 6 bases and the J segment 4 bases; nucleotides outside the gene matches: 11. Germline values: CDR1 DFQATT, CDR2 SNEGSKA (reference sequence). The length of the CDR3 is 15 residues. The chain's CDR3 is CSALPDRGPGETQYF. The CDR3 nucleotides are TGCAGTGCCCTCCCCGACAGGGGGCCAGGAGAGACCCAGTACTTC.

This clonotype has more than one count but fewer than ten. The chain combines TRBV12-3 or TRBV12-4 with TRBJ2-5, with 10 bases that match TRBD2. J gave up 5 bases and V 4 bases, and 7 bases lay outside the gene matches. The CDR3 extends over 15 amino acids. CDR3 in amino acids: CASSSETAGGETQYF. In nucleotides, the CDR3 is TGTGCCAGCAGTTCGGAGACAGCGGGGGGGGAGACCCAGTACTTC.

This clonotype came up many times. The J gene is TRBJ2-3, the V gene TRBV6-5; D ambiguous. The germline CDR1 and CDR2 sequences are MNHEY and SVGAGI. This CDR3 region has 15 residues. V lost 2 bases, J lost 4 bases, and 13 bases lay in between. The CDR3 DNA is TGTGCCAGCAGTTACAGTGGTTCCGGCGCAGATACGCAGTATTTT. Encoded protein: CASSYSGSGADTQYF.

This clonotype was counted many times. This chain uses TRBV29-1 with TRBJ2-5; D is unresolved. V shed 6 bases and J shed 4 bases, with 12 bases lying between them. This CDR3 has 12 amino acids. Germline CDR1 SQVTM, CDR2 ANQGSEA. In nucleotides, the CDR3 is TGCAGCGTCGTTGGGTGGGGAGAGACCCAGTACTTC. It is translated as CSVVGWGETQYF.

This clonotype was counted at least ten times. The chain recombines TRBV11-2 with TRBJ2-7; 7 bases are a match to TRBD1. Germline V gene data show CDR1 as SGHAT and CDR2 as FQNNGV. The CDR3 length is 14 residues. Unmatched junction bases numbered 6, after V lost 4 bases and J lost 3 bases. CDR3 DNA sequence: TGTGCCAGCAGCTACGGACAGGCCCACTACGAGCAGTACTTC. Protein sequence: CASSYGQAHYEQYF.

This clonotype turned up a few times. The CDR3 loop reads CASSLVLAGGPVKFF. CDR3 sequence (DNA): TGTGCCAGCAGCTTGGTACTAGCGGGGGGGCCGGTCAAGTTCTTC. The chain employs TRBV5-4 and TRBJ2-1, with 13 bases lining up with TRBD2. The CDR3 consists of 15 residues. The V gene end was trimmed by 0 bases and the J gene end by 14 bases; junction bases not matched to a gene: 8. Germline assignment: CDR1 SGHNT and CDR2 YYREEE (reference sequence).

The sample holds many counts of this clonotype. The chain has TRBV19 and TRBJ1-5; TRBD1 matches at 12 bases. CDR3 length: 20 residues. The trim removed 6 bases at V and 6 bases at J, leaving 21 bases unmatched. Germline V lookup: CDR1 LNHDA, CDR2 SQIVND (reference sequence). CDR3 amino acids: CASSKLGLVGTGGLSQPQHF. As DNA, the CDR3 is TGTGCCAGTAGCAAACTTGGGTTGGTAGGGACAGGGGGCTTGAGTCAGCCCCAGCATTTT.

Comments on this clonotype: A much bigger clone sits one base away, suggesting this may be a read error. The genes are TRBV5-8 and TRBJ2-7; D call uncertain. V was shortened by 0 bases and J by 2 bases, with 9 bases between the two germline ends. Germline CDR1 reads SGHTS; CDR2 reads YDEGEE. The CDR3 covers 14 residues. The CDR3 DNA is TGTGCCAGCAGCTTGGACTTTTTACCCTACGAGCAGTACTTC. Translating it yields CASSLDFLPYEQYF.

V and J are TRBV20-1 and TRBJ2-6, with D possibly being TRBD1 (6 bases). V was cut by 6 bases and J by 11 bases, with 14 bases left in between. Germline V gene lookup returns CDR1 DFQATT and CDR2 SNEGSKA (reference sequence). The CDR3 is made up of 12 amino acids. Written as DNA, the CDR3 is TGCAGTGCCGATACAGGGCCCTACGTCCTGACTTTC. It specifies CSADTGPYVLTF.

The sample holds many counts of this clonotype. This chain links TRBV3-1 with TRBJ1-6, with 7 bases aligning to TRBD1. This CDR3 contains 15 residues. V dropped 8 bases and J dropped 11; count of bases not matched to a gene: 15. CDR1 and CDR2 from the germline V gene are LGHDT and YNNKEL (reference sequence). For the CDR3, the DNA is TGTGCCAGCTCTCAGACAGGGTTGAGGTCACCACCCCTCCACTTT. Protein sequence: CASSQTGLRSPPLHF.

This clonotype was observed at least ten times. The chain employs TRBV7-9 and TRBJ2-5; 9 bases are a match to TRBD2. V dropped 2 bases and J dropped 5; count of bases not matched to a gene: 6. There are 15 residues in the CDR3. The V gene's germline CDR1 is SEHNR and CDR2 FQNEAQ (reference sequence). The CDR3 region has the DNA TGTGCCAGCAGCTTAAGGGCTAGCGGGGCGGAGACCCAGTACTTC. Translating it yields CASSLRASGAETQYF.

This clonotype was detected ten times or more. CDR3 in amino acids: CASSLGIGVNFGYTF. DNA for the CDR3: TGTGCCAGCAGCTTAGGGATAGGGGTGAATTTTGGCTACACCTTC. The rearrangement joins TRBV13 to TRBJ1-2; weak D call: TRBD1 (5 bases). Germline CDR1 reads PRHDT; CDR2 reads FYEKMQ (reference sequence). This CDR3 region has 15 residues. V shed 0 bases and J shed 7 bases, with 15 bases lying between them. Variable domain in full (rest from reference TRBV13 and TRBJ1-2): AAGVIQSPRHLIKEKRETATLKCYPIPRHDTVYWYQQGPGQDPQFLISFYEKMQSDKGSIPDRFSAQQFSDYHSELNMSSLELGDSALYFCASSLGIGVNFGYTFGSGTRLTVV.